The 25 T cell receptor beta chains below were found in one sample sequenced in a study of control samples from healthy donors and cancer patients. The protocol was immunoSEQ multiplex PCR, while the TCRdb copy is restricted to in-frame clones and leaves out a portion. The sample includes more than 100,000 clones, approximately 90% seen only once; the top ten take almost 8%. Sample: blood. Source of these receptors: a woman aged 18 to 35 in good health.

This chain connects TRBV5-4 to TRBJ2-1; 8 bases map to TRBD1. Losses at the gene ends were 5 bases for V and 1 base for J; bases not matched to a gene: 8. The CDR3 spans 16 residues. In germline, CDR1 is SGHNT, CDR2 YYREEE (reference sequence). This chain's CDR3 is CASSLTTGGSYNEQFF. CDR3 nucleotide sequence: TGTGCCAGCAGTCTGACTACAGGGGGGTCCTACAATGAGCAGTTCTTC.

This clone is judged large. The chain employs TRBV7-2 and TRBJ1-3; 7 bases align to TRBD1. Germline V gene sequence: CDR1 SGHTA, CDR2 FQGNSA. The CDR3 covers 18 residues. V lost 4 bases and J lost 0; bases outside the gene matches: 12. The CDR3 protein is CASSSLGGDSGSGNTIYF. The CDR3 nucleotides read TGTGCCAGCAGCTCTCTGGGCGGGGACAGCGGCTCTGGAAACACCATATATTTT.

Written as DNA, the CDR3 is TGTGCCAGCACCCCGTGGGGGGAGTCTGGAAACACCATATATTTT. Protein: CASTPWGESGNTIYF. The chain combines TRBV6-5 with TRBJ1-3, with a possible D match to TRBD1 (5 bases). The germline V gene encodes CDR1 MNHEY and CDR2 SVGAGI. Trimming pared 7 bases from V and 1 base from J, leaving 14 bases between. This CDR3 is built from 15 residues.

The gene calls are TRBV12-3 or TRBV12-4 and TRBJ2-7; the D is unclear. This CDR3 region has 13 residues. V was clipped by 6 bases and J by 1 base, with 10 bases between them. CDR3 nucleotides: TGTGCCAGCAGACTCGACGCGTCCTACGAGCAGTACTTC. It yields the protein CASRLDASYEQYF.

The rearrangement uses TRBV10-3 and TRBJ1-1; TRBD1 is a possible D gene (5 bases). The V gene's germline CDR1 is ENHRY and CDR2 SYGVKD. V was pared by 7 bases and J by 3 bases, with 18 bases between. This CDR3 is built from 15 residues. CDR3 DNA sequence: TGTGCCATCACCAGGGAGGAAAGGGTCGACACTGAAGCTTTCTTT. The encoded protein is CAITREERVDTEAFF.

The J gene is TRBJ1-1, the V gene TRBV6-5; unclear D gene. The germline V and J ends were trimmed by 4 bases and 1 base, with 10 bases remaining between them. The length of the CDR3 is 14 residues. Germline loops: CDR1 MNHEY, CDR2 SVGAGI. CDR3 in amino acids: CASSFGGSNTEAFF. The CDR3 DNA follows: TGTGCCAGCAGTTTCGGAGGGTCGAACACTGAAGCTTTCTTT.

The chain joins TRBV4-3 to TRBJ2-7; 8 nucleotides line up with TRBD2. The germline V gene has CDR1 LGHNA and CDR2 YSLEER. The V segment lost 1 base and the J segment 4 bases; nucleotides outside the gene matches: 9. The CDR3 length is 16 residues. The CDR3 region is CASSQAATSGLYEQYF. The CDR3 DNA is TGCGCCAGCAGCCAAGCGGCAACTAGCGGTTTATACGAGCAGTACTTC.

The chain links TRBV6-5 to TRBJ2-3; 7 nucleotides align to TRBD2. Germline loops: CDR1 MNHEY, CDR2 SVGAGI. This CDR3 has 15 amino acids. V trimming: 4 bases; J trimming: 6 bases; junction bases outside the gene matches: 10. Here the CDR3 reads CASSSLYGRRDTQYF. CDR3 DNA sequence: TGTGCCAGCAGTTCCCTATACGGGAGGAGGGATACGCAGTATTTT.

This chain joins TRBV6-5 and TRBJ2-7; D ambiguous. With 8 bases removed from V and 5 bases from J, the gap between germline ends came to 19 bases. Germline CDR1 and CDR2: MNHEY and SVGAGI. The CDR3 loop spans 14 amino acids. Here the CDR3 reads CASLSWGIRDEQYF. The DNA for the CDR3 is TGTGCCAGCCTATCCTGGGGAATTAGGGACGAGCAGTACTTC.

This sequence joins TRBV28 and TRBJ2-7; D might be TRBD1 (6 bases). V was clipped by 5 bases and J by 4 bases, with 18 bases between them. Germline values: CDR1 MDHEN, CDR2 SYDVKM. This CDR3 is 15 amino acids long. Here the CDR3 DNA reads TGTGCCAGCAGTAGGGGGTCGGGTGGTAGGTACGAGCAGTACTTC. It translates to CASSRGSGGRYEQYF.

The rearrangement uses TRBV21-1 and TRBJ1-5; the table's D call, TRBD1, was not checked against the DNA. TRBV21-1 is described as a pseudogene. CDR3 length equals 13 residues. CDR3 in amino acids: CARLDRGHRPQHF. The CDR3, as DNA: TGTGCCAGACTTGACAGGGGGCATCGGCCCCAGCATTTT.

The count of this clone is one. The gene calls are TRBV24-1 and TRBJ1-1; 8 bases agree with TRBD1. The germline V gene encodes CDR1 KGHDR and CDR2 SFDVKD. Trimming at V came to 2 bases and at J to 1 base, leaving 2 bases not matched to a gene. The CDR3 is 15 amino acids. The CDR3 region is CATSDWDRKNTEAFF. As DNA, the CDR3 is TGTGCCACCAGTGATTGGGACAGGAAGAACACTGAAGCTTTCTTT.

V is TRBV11-2 and J is TRBJ2-2, with D perhaps TRBD1 or TRBD2 (5 bases each). Trimming cost V 3 bases and J 5 bases, with 13 bases left between them. CDR1 SGHAT and CDR2 FQNNGV come from the germline V gene. This CDR3 is 15 amino acids long. DNA of the CDR3: TGTGCCAGCAGCTTTCGGGACGGGCGGACCGGGGAGCTGTTTTTT. Its translation is CASSFRDGRTGELFF.

The chain combines TRBV5-1 with TRBJ2-1, with 9 nucleotides matching TRBD2. The CDR3 has 16 amino acids. Germline-derived CDR1 and CDR2 are SGHRS and YFSETQ. J gave up 7 bases and V 4 bases, and 12 bases lay outside the gene matches. The CDR3 region is CASSPMGRGGLNEQFF. The CDR3 nucleotides read TGCGCCAGCAGCCCAATGGGGCGGGGGGGCCTGAATGAGCAGTTCTTC.

With respect to this clone: Sequence at one end of the junction differs from germline and may be a read error. The chain links TRBV7-7 to TRBJ2-1; possibly TRBD1 for D (6 bases). The CDR3 spans 15 residues. CDR1 and CDR2 from the germline V gene are SSHAT and FNYEAQ (reference sequence). CDR3 in DNA: TGTGCTAGCAGCTCTGGACAGCAATCCTACAATGAGCAGTTCTTC. It specifies CASSSGQQSYNEQFF. Using reference TRBV7-7 and TRBJ2-1 for the parts outside the CDR3, the full variable domain is GAGVSQSPRYKVTKRGQDVTLRCDPISSHATLYWYQQALGQGPEFLTYFNYEAQPDKSGLPSDRFSAERPEGSISTLTIQRTEQRDSAMYRCASSSGQQSYNEQFFGPGTRLTVL.

The chain is built from TRBV9 and TRBJ2-7; 7 bases are a match to TRBD1. This CDR3 is built from 13 residues. Unmatched junction bases numbered 7, after V lost 4 bases and J lost 6 bases. Germline loops: CDR1 SGDLS, CDR2 YYNGEE. CDR3 residues: CASSLQGRSEQYF. Here the CDR3 DNA reads TGTGCCAGCAGCTTACAGGGGCGAAGCGAGCAGTACTTC.

This clone was seen a few times. V is TRBV6-5 and J is TRBJ1-1, with unresolved D. The CDR3 loop spans 13 amino acids. Germline loops: CDR1 MNHEY, CDR2 SVGAGI. The V end lost 6 bases, the J end lost 3 bases, and 11 bases lay between the germline ends. CDR3 sequence reads: CASSQNRDTEAFF. The CDR3 nucleotides are TGTGCCAGCAGCCAGAACCGGGACACTGAAGCTTTCTTT.

V usage is TRBV10-1 and J usage is TRBJ2-4; D not resolved. The germline gives CDR1 WNHNN, CDR2 SYGVQD (reference sequence). The CDR3 has 12 residues. V was trimmed by 7 bases and J by 5 bases, leaving 9 bases between them. The DNA of the CDR3 is TGCGCCAGCAAAAAAACCCAAAACATTCAGTACTTC. Its translation: CASKKTQNIQYF.

The chain has TRBV5-4 and TRBJ1-1; TRBD1 matches 9 bases. Germline-derived CDR1 and CDR2 are SGHNT and YYREEE (reference sequence). The J segment lost 4 bases and the V segment lost 4 bases, leaving 17 bases of the junction unmatched. The CDR3 runs 18 residues. This CDR3 is CASSVTGQGFLGGTEAFF. The DNA for the CDR3 is TGTGCCAGCAGCGTGACGGGACAGGGTTTTCTTGGAGGCACTGAAGCTTTCTTT. The full variable domain, its missing parts supplied by reference TRBV5-4 and TRBJ1-1, is ETGVTQSPTHLIKTRGQQVTLRCSSQSGHNTVSWYQQALGQGPQFIFQYYREEENGRGNFPPRFSGLQFPNYSSELNVNALELDDSALYLCASSVTGQGFLGGTEAFFGQGTRLTVV.

V is TRBV5-1 and J is TRBJ2-7; tentative D call: TRBD1 (5 bases). Trimming cost V 3 bases and J 2 bases, with 12 bases left between them. Germline V gene sequence: CDR1 SGHRS, CDR2 YFSETQ. The CDR3 contains 14 residues. The CDR3 reads CASSSGALTYEQYF. CDR3 bases: TGCGCCAGCAGCTCTGGGGCCCTTACCTACGAGCAGTACTTC.

J is TRBJ1-1 and V is TRBV27; D perhaps matches TRBD1 (6 bases). The length of the CDR3 is 13 residues. The V gene lost 5 bases and the J gene lost 5 bases, with 12 bases spanning the gap. Germline assignment: CDR1 MNHEY and CDR2 SMNVEV (reference sequence). The DNA for the CDR3 is TGTGCCAGCAGTGAGGGGGGGAGGACTGAAGCTTTCTTT. Translating gives CASSEGGRTEAFF.

V is TRBV9 and J is TRBJ2-5; D tentatively reads TRBD1 or TRBD2 (5 bases each). V was cut by 0 bases and J by 5 bases, with 14 bases left in between. Germline values: CDR1 SGDLS, CDR2 YYNGEE. This CDR3 comprises 15 residues. The CDR3 protein is CASSVGGGAWETQYF. CDR3 in DNA: TGTGCCAGCAGCGTAGGTGGGGGAGCGTGGGAGACCCAGTACTTC.

The rearrangement links TRBV19 to TRBJ1-4; no reliable D call. This CDR3 is built from 14 residues. Germline assignment: CDR1 LNHDA and CDR2 SQIVND (reference sequence). V was clipped by 3 bases and J by 1 base, with 6 bases between them. The CDR3 coding sequence is TGTGCCAGTAGTATGCGAGGAACTAATGAAAAACTGTTTTTT. Amino acid sequence: CASSMRGTNEKLFF.

The V and J genes are TRBV20-1 and TRBJ2-5; D unresolved. V shed 3 bases and J shed 0 bases, with 5 bases lying between them. The CDR3 has 12 residues. Germline V CDR1 and CDR2: DFQATT, SNEGSKA (reference sequence). The CDR3 sequence: CSASTYQETQYF. DNA for the CDR3: TGCAGTGCTAGTACCTACCAAGAGACCCAGTACTTC.

V is TRBV4-3 and J is TRBJ1-4; a possible D gene is TRBD1 (5 bases). Trimming stripped 1 base from V and 6 bases from J, with 21 bases between. The V gene's germline CDR1 is LGHNA and CDR2 YSLEER. The CDR3 totals 18 residues. CDR3 amino acids: CASSQGLTTLGTDEKLFF. The CDR3 nucleotides read TGCGCCAGCAGCCAAGGGTTGACAACCCTTGGGACTGATGAAAAACTGTTTTTT.